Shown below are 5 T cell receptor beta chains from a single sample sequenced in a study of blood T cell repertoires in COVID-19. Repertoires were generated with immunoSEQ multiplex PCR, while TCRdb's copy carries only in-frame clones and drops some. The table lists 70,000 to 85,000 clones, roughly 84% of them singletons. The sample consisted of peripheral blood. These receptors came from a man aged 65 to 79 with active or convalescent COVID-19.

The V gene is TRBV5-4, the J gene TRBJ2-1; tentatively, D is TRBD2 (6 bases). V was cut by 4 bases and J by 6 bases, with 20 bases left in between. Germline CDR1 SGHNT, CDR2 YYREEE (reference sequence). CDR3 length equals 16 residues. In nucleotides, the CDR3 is TGTGCCAGCAGCGCGCTCCGGGGAGGCTCGGGCAATGAGCAGTTCTTC. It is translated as CASSALRGGSGNEQFF.

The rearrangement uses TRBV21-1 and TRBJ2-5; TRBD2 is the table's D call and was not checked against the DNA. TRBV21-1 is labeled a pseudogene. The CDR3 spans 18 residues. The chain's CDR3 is CASSNQRDLLLYQETQYF. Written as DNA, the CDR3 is TGTGCCAGCAGCAACCAGCGGGACCTACTCCTGTACCAAGAGACCCAGTACTTC.

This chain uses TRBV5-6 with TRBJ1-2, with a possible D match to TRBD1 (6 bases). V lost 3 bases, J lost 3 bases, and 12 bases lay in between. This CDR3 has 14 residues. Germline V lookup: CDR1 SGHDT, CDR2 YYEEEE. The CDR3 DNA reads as TGTGCCAGCAGCTCTTTAGACAGGTACTATGGCTACACCTTC. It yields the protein CASSSLDRYYGYTF.

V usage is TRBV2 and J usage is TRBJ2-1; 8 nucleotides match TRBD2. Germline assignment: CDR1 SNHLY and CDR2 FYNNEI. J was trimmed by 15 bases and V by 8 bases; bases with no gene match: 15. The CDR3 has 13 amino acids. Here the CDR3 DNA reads TGTGCCAGCCGCGGGGGGATCGGAATTTCTTTGTTCTTC. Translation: CASRGGIGISLFF.

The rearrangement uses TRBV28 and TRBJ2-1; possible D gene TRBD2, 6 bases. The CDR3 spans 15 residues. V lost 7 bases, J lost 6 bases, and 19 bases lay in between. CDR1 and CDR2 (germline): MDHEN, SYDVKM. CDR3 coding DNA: TGTGCCAGCAACAATCCGGGGGAGCCCGCCAATGAGCAGTTCTTC. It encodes CASNNPGEPANEQFF.